This T cell receptor beta chain was obtained from a study of cytomegalovirus exposure and HLA in healthy donors. Study results and limitations: Later work found that TCR association rates differed between HLA loci; DRB1 had the most and HLA-C the fewest. Prior analysis indicated that the majority of TCR beta V segments exhibited productivity approximately 87% or approximately 30% of the time. Listed as cytomegalovirus-associated were 150 or so TCR beta chains. From TCR beta sequences, most subjects' HLA-A and HLA-B alleles were reportedly predicted accurately.

The CDR3 loop spans 15 amino acids. Per germline, CDR1 MNHNY and CDR2 SVGAGI (reference sequence). J was trimmed by 0 bases and V by 7 bases; bases with no gene match: 7. Concerning this clone itself: Its antigen is undetermined.

PCR primers comprised 60 Vbeta and 13 Jbeta primers. Assay: immunoSEQ multiplex PCR; the TCRdb copy retains only in-frame clones and omits some. The table has hundreds of thousands of clones, roughly 84% seen once. J is TRBJ1-2 and V is TRBV6-6, with 8 bases matching TRBD1. Sequences were obtained from PBMCs. This TCR was recovered from a girl aged 10-17 years in good health and CMV-seronegative. The CDR3 loop reads CASTGQGATNYGYTF. The CDR3 DNA sequence: TGTGCCAGCACCGGGCAGGGGGCGACTAACTATGGCTACACCTTC.